The 23 T cell receptor beta chains given below trace back to one sample, sequenced in a study of beta chain features in type 1 diabetes. Expressed TCRB transcripts were sequenced because the entire RNA isolate underwent reverse transcription. Produced via immunoSEQ multiplex PCR; TCRdb's table is partial and in-frame only. This table has about 360,000 clones, roughly 12% appearing once. Sequenced: naive CD4+ T cells from blood. These TCRs come from a man aged 18 to 29 in good health.

The table lists this clone with a few counts. J is TRBJ1-2 and V is TRBV7-2; the D gene is possibly TRBD1 (5 bases). Per the germline V gene, CDR1 is SGHTA and CDR2 is FQGNSA. V gave up 5 bases and J gave up 4 bases, with 20 bases separating them. CDR3 length: 16 amino acids. The CDR3 sequence is CASSRWWGEGIYGYTF. The CDR3 DNA reads as TGTGCCAGCAGCCGGTGGTGGGGCGAAGGGATCTATGGCTACACCTTC.

This chain links TRBV19 with TRBJ1-5, with TRBD1 matching 9 bases. CDR1 LNHDA and CDR2 SQIVND come from the germline V gene (reference sequence). V shed 7 bases and J 0 bases; nucleotides not matched to a gene: 13. CDR3 length equals 18 residues. CDR3 region: CASTSGTGPRDSNQPQHF. Written as DNA, the CDR3 is TGTGCCAGTACATCCGGGACAGGGCCCAGGGATAGCAATCAGCCCCAGCATTTT.

V gene TRBV5-1 combines with J gene TRBJ2-7; 13 bases are a match to TRBD2. Germline V gives CDR1 SGHRS, CDR2 YFSETQ. This CDR3 has 15 amino acids. J was trimmed by 3 bases and V by 4 bases; bases with no gene match: 4. Here the CDR3 DNA reads TGCGCCAGCAGCCCCGGACTAGCGGGAGTCTACGAGCAGTACTTC. Translation: CASSPGLAGVYEQYF.

This clone was observed a handful of times. The rearrangement links TRBV5-4 to TRBJ2-3; 9 nucleotides agree with TRBD2. Unmatched junction bases numbered 10, after V lost 4 bases and J lost 4 bases. The CDR3 covers 16 residues. CDR1 is SGHNT, CDR2 YYREEE, per germline (reference sequence). CDR3 bases: TGTGCCAGCAGCGGAGGACTAGCGAGAACTTCAGATACGCAGTATTTT. It encodes CASSGGLARTSDTQYF.

The chain joins TRBV2 to TRBJ1-5, with TRBD1 identical over 7 bases. The germline gives CDR1 SNHLY, CDR2 FYNNEI. CDR3 length: 15 residues. V gave up 6 bases and J gave up 7 bases; unmatched junction bases: 12. CDR3 DNA: TGTGCCAGCAGCCCACAGGGACAGACAGGGCAGCCCCAGCATTTT. Translating gives CASSPQGQTGQPQHF. Full variable domain (rest looked up from reference TRBV2 and TRBJ1-5): EPEVTQTPSHQVTQMGQEVILRCVPISNHLYFYWYRQILGQKVEFLVSFYNNEISEKSEIFDDQFSVERPDGSNFTLKIRSTKLEDSAMYFCASSPQGQTGQPQHFGDGTRLSIL.

The chain joins TRBV27 to TRBJ2-5; D ambiguous. CDR3 size: 14 residues. CDR1 is MNHEY, CDR2 SMNVEV, per germline (reference sequence). V was trimmed by 4 bases and J by 4 bases, leaving 13 bases between them. CDR3 DNA: TGTGCCAGCAGTTCCTCAGGTTTCGGAGAGACCCAGTACTTC. This sequence encodes CASSSSGFGETQYF.

This clone has just a few counts. The chain joins TRBV7-3 to TRBJ1-1; 9 bases fit TRBD1. Germline V gene data show CDR1 as SGHTA and CDR2 as FQGTGA. The CDR3 runs to 15 residues. Unmatched junction bases numbered 5, after V lost 4 bases and J lost 2 bases. CDR3 residues: CASSSPDRGNTEAFF. CDR3 nucleotides: TGTGCCAGCAGCTCCCCGGACAGGGGAAACACTGAAGCTTTCTTT. The full variable domain, completed using reference TRBV7-3 and TRBJ1-1, is GAGVSQTPSNKVTEKGKYVELRCDPISGHTALYWYRQSLGQGPEFLIYFQGTGAADDSGLPNDRFFAVRPEGSVSTLKIQRTERGDSAVYLCASSSPDRGNTEAFFGQGTRLTVV.

This sequence joins TRBV18 and TRBJ2-7; TRBD2 matches 10 bases. The germline V gene has CDR1 KGHSH and CDR2 LQKENI. The CDR3 is 16 amino acids. V trimming: 0 bases; J trimming: 2 bases; junction bases outside the gene matches: 4. CDR3: CASSPPLLAGAYEQYF. In nucleotides, the CDR3 is TGTGCCAGCTCACCACCTTTGCTAGCGGGGGCCTACGAGCAGTACTTC.

This clone was seen only a few times. The V gene is TRBV30, the J gene TRBJ2-7; the D gene is possibly TRBD1 (5 bases). Trimming removed 5 bases at V and 4 bases at J, with 9 bases between. CDR1 and CDR2 from the germline V gene are GTSNPN and SVGIG (reference sequence). The CDR3 consists of 11 residues. In nucleotides, the CDR3 is TGTGCCTGGCCCCAGGGTTACGAGCAGTACTTC. Translation gives CAWPQGYEQYF.

The genes are TRBV29-1 and TRBJ1-2; TRBD1 matches at 7 bases. The trim removed 4 bases at V and 4 bases at J, leaving 6 bases unmatched. CDR1 and CDR2 from the germline V gene are SQVTM and ANQGSEA. This CDR3 comprises 13 residues. CDR3 sequence (DNA): TGCAGCGTTGGTGCAGGGGGACGCTATGGCTACACCTTC. Protein: CSVGAGGRYGYTF.

The rearrangement links TRBV7-2 to TRBJ2-7, with D possibly matching TRBD1 (5 bases). Trimming removed 5 bases at V and 4 bases at J, with 18 bases between. From germline, CDR1 is SGHTA and CDR2 FQGNSA. The length of the CDR3 is 15 residues. The CDR3 sequence: CASSPPGWQGYEQYF. CDR3 sequence (DNA): TGTGCCAGCAGCCCCCCCGGGTGGCAGGGTTACGAGCAGTACTTC.

This clone was detected a few times. The chain couples TRBV2 to TRBJ2-4; 9 bases map to TRBD1. Germline CDR1 reads SNHLY; CDR2 reads FYNNEI. The V segment lost 1 base and the J segment 8 bases; nucleotides outside the gene matches: 3. This CDR3 has 14 residues. The CDR3 reads CASSEGTGVDIQYF. As DNA, the CDR3 is TGTGCCAGCAGTGAAGGGACAGGGGTGGACATTCAGTACTTC.

The gene calls are TRBV19 and TRBJ1-5; 10 nucleotides align to TRBD1. Looked up from germline, CDR1 is LNHDA and CDR2 is SQIVND (reference sequence). J gave up 0 bases and V 2 bases, and 10 bases lay outside the gene matches. The CDR3 spans 19 residues. The DNA of the CDR3 is TGTGCCAGTAGTATATCCTGGGACAGGGGATGGGATAGCAATCAGCCCCAGCATTTT. Protein sequence: CASSISWDRGWDSNQPQHF.

This clone was observed a handful of times. Other DNA sequences of this sample code for an identical CDR3. V and J are TRBV9 and TRBJ2-3, with TRBD2 identical over 11 bases. Germline V CDR1 and CDR2: SGDLS, YYNGEE. V lost 3 bases, J lost 0 bases, and 3 bases stayed unmatched. The CDR3 is 16 amino acids. The CDR3 loop reads CASSARLAGSTDTQYF. CDR3 in DNA: TGTGCCAGCAGCGCTCGACTAGCGGGAAGCACAGATACGCAGTATTTT.

This clone was observed a few times. This chain joins TRBV4-3 and TRBJ2-7, with 11 bases aligning to TRBD1. Trimming at V came to 0 bases and at J to 6 bases, leaving 4 bases not matched to a gene. The germline V gene has CDR1 LGHNA and CDR2 YSLEER. This CDR3 contains 15 residues. The CDR3 nucleotides are TGCGCCAGCAGCCAAGATGGGACAGGGGGGCGCGAGCAGTACTTC. This sequence encodes CASSQDGTGGREQYF.

V gene TRBV7-9 combines with J gene TRBJ2-2; possible D gene TRBD2, 5 bases. The CDR3 totals 15 residues. Germline loops: CDR1 SEHNR, CDR2 FQNEAQ (reference sequence). Trimming removed 4 bases at V and 0 bases at J, with 9 bases between. The CDR3 bases are TGTGCCAGCAGCTCGCCCGGGACGAACACCGGGGAGCTGTTTTTT. As protein: CASSSPGTNTGELFF.

This sequence joins TRBV9 and TRBJ2-3; TRBD2 matches at 8 bases. With V trimmed by 0 bases and J by 2 bases, 8 bases remained unmatched. Germline CDR1 and CDR2: SGDLS and YYNGEE. The CDR3 contains 17 residues. The CDR3 loop is CASSVGVSGTYTDTQYF. The CDR3 DNA is TGTGCCAGCAGCGTAGGGGTTAGCGGGACTTACACAGATACGCAGTATTTT.

This clone was seen only a few times. V and J are TRBV5-1 and TRBJ2-7, with a tentative D call TRBD2 (6 bases). Germline CDR1 is SGHRS and CDR2 is YFSETQ. The CDR3 loop spans 16 amino acids. V gave up 0 bases and J gave up 3 bases, with 16 bases separating them. The CDR3 coding sequence is TGCGCCAGCAGCTTGGGGGTAGGGGACTCCGTCTACGAGCAGTACTTC. Translating gives CASSLGVGDSVYEQYF.

The chain links TRBV21-1 to TRBJ1-1; the D call TRBD1 from the table was never checked on the DNA. TRBV21-1 is noted as a pseudogene. This CDR3 is 14 amino acids long. The CDR3: CASPNRGEYTEAFF. The CDR3 DNA follows: TGTGCCAGCCCTAACAGGGGAGAGTACACTGAAGCTTTCTTT.

V and J are TRBV28 and TRBJ1-1; D is uncertain. The CDR3 contains 13 residues. V was shortened by 6 bases and J by 7 bases, with 15 bases between the two germline ends. The V gene's germline CDR1 is MDHEN and CDR2 SYDVKM. This chain's CDR3 is CASRATVAGEAFF. Written as DNA, the CDR3 is TGTGCCAGCAGGGCGACGGTAGCGGGTGAAGCTTTCTTT.

This clone was counted a few times. The V and J genes are TRBV6-6 and TRBJ1-1; TRBD1 aligns across 9 bases. The CDR3 sequence is 14 residues long. The V and J ends lost 11 bases and 4 bases, in that order; junction bases with no gene match: 11. The germline V gene has CDR1 MNHNY and CDR2 SVGAGI (reference sequence). This chain's CDR3 is CAGYRDREGTEAFF. The CDR3 nucleotides read TGTGCCGGTTATCGGGACAGGGAGGGCACTGAAGCTTTCTTT.

This rearrangement joins TRBV30 to TRBJ1-2; D remains ambiguous. CDR3 length equals 10 residues. Germline CDR1 and CDR2: GTSNPN and SVGIG (reference sequence). Trimming took off 5 bases at V and 7 bases at J, with 8 bases between the two ends. CDR3 DNA: TGTGCCTGGGGGCCCCGTGGCTACACCTTC. Residues: CAWGPRGYTF.

This clone was seen a few times. Other DNA variants within this sample encode the same CDR3. The J gene is TRBJ2-7, the V gene TRBV7-2; TRBD2 agrees at 11 bases. Trimming cost V 4 bases and J 2 bases; bases outside gene matches: 1. This CDR3 is 14 amino acids long. CDR1 SGHTA and CDR2 FQGNSA come from the germline V gene. In nucleotides, the CDR3 is TGTGCCAGCAGCTCGACTAGCGGGACCTACGAGCAGTACTTC. Amino acids: CASSSTSGTYEQYF. Combining the CDR3 with reference TRBV7-2 and TRBJ2-7 gives the whole variable domain GAGVSQSPSNKVTEKGKDVELRCDPISGHTALYWYRQSLGQGLEFLIYFQGNSAPDKSGLPSDRFSAERTGGSVSTLTIQRTQQEDSAVYLCASSSTSGTYEQYFGPGTRLTVT.